The sequence of this T cell receptor beta chain was determined in a study of T cell responses to AZD1222 COVID-19 vaccine. Overall study: Second doses at about 4 or about 12 weeks were pooled. Overall study findings and caveats: Baseline testing showed seropositivity in only a handful of AZD1222 recipients. Mostly white British, mostly female donors; authors suggested clonal diversity may be underestimated.

The V segment lost 2 bases and the J segment 2 bases; nucleotides outside the gene matches: 8. Per germline, CDR1 LGHDT and CDR2 YNNKEL (reference sequence). The length of the CDR3 is 17 residues. Points on this clone: Its antigen is still unknown.

The assay was immunoSEQ multiplex PCR, and TCRdb's table has in-frame clones only and misses some. The repertoire consists of roughly 110,000 clones, with approximately 89% occurring once and the leading ten covering 22%. The source was peripheral blood, collected on day 0 of AZD1222 vaccination. This receptor was taken from an adult in good health. The genes are TRBV3-1 (or the pseudogene TRBV3-2) and TRBJ2-3, with 9 bases identical to TRBD2. For the CDR3, the DNA is TGTGCCAGCAGCCAAAGAAGACTAGCGGCCCCCACAGATACGCAGTATTTT. It is translated as CASSQRRLAAPTDTQYF.